This T cell receptor (beta chain) was found in a study of OX40 agonist ivuxolimab in advanced cancers. On the study more broadly: Dose-escalation patients suffered from hepatocellular carcinoma, melanoma, renal cell or head and neck cancer. Prior checkpoint blockade (anti-PD-1, anti-PD-L1 or anti-CTLA-4) was permitted; over 30% had it. General study findings and limits: Individuals who were partial responders at 0.1-3.0 mg/kg had clonal expansion that ranked among the lowest.

The CDR3 loop spans 12 amino acids. Measured with immunoSEQ multiplex PCR; TCRdb has only the in-frame clones, and not every one. Here the sample spans roughly 38,000 clones, around 80% being singletons. Blood draws occurred at baseline, cycle 4 day 1, and cycle 7 day 1. Worth noting for this clone: What it binds is unknown. The same CDR3 can be traced to other DNA sequences in this sample.

The sequence derives from an adult with an advanced solid tumor such as melanoma, head and neck, liver or kidney cancer. The material sequenced was CD4+ or CD8+ T cells sorted from blood, taken in a trial of the OX40 agonist ivuxolimab. The V gene is TRBV21-1, the J gene TRBJ1-4. TRBV21-1 corresponds to a pseudogene. This CDR3 reads CASSDVGEKLFF. For the CDR3, the DNA is TGTGCCAGCAGTGATGTGGGTGAAAAACTGTTTTTT.